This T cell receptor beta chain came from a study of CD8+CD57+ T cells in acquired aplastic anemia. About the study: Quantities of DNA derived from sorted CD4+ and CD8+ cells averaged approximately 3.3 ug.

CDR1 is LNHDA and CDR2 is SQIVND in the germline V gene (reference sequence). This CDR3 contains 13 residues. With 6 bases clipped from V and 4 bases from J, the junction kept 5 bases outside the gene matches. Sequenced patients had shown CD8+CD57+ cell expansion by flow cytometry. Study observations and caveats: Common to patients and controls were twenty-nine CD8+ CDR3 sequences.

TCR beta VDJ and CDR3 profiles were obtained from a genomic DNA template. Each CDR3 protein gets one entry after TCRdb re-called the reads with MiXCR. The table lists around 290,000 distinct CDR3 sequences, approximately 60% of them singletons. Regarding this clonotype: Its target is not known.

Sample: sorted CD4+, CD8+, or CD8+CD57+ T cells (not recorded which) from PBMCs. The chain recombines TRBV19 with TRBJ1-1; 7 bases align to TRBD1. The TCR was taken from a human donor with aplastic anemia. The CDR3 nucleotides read TGTGCCAGTAGCGGACAGGTGGCCACTGAAGCTTTCTTT. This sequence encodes CASSGQVATEAFF.